These T cell receptor beta chains were read from a single sample in a study of blood T cell repertoires in COVID-19. Sequencing was performed with immunoSEQ multiplex PCR; in TCRdb, only in-frame clones are kept and a portion is missing. This sample carries a few hundred thousand clones, 91% of them seen once, and the ten largest clones take more than 1%. The sample comprised PBMCs or T cells enriched from blood (not recorded which). These receptors were taken from a human donor in a cohort exposed to, infected with or recovered from COVID-19 (not recorded which). The donor label of this sample is uncertain. The CDR3 runs from the conserved cysteine through the conserved F or W. The D gene is left open where the match is weak. Size is omitted from some rows. Given values are once, few, many or a class for expanded clones.

d_gene	abundance	v_gene	j_gene	CDR3aa	CDR3nt
NA	NA	TRBV30	TRBJ1-1	CAWSPTGSTEAFF	TGTGCCTGGAGTCCTACAGGGAGCACTGAAGCTTTCTTT
TRBD1	once	TRBV11-3	TRBJ1-3	CASSFRTGPSSGNTIYF	TGTGCCAGCAGCTTTCGGACAGGCCCAAGCTCTGGAAACACCATATATTTT
TRBD1	NA	TRBV7-9	TRBJ2-2	CASRSDRGRGNTGELFF	TGTGCCAGCAGATCCGACAGGGGGCGCGGGAACACCGGGGAGCTGTTTTTT
NA	NA	TRBV19	TRBJ2-5	CASSIQQGRETQYF	TGTGCCAGTAGTATTCAACAGGGAAGGGAGACCCAGTACTTC
TRBD2	NA	TRBV6-5	TRBJ2-7	CASSPLAGGLEQYF	TGTGCCAGCAGTCCTCTAGCGGGGGGGCTCGAGCAGTACTTC
NA	NA	TRBV5-1	TRBJ2-5	CASSLGQTQETQYF	TGCGCCAGCAGCCTCGGACAGACCCAAGAGACCCAGTACTTC
NA	NA	TRBV19	TRBJ1-1	CASSFVGDTEAFF	TGTGCCAGTAGTTTTGTAGGGGACACTGAAGCTTTCTTT
NA	NA	TRBV5-6	TRBJ2-5	CASLGVEETQYF	TGTGCCAGCCTCGGAGTTGAAGAGACCCAGTACTTC
TRBD2	NA	TRBV14	TRBJ2-3	CASSQAGTSRADTQYF	TGTGCCAGCAGCCAAGCTGGGACTAGCAGGGCAGATACGCAGTATTTT
NA	NA	TRBV19	TRBJ1-1	CASRQVNTEAFF	TGTGCCAGTAGACAGGTGAACACTGAAGCTTTCTTT
NA	NA	TRBV20-1	TRBJ2-7	CSASQANEQYF	TGCAGTGCTAGCCAGGCGAACGAGCAGTACTTC
TRBD2	NA	TRBV5-5	TRBJ2-1	CASSDSGGAYNEQFF	TGTGCCAGCAGCGATAGCGGGGGGGCCTACAATGAGCAGTTCTTC
TRBD1	NA	TRBV2	TRBJ1-5	CASSVDRGGDQPQHF	TGTGCCAGCAGTGTAGACAGGGGAGGGGATCAGCCCCAGCATTTT
TRBD1	NA	TRBV19	TRBJ1-1	CASRKTGLSTEAFF	TGTGCCAGTAGGAAGACAGGGTTGAGCACTGAAGCTTTCTTT
NA	NA	TRBV12-3/TRBV12-4	TRBJ1-5	CASSFEVYQPQHF	TGTGCCAGCAGTTTTGAGGTTTACCAGCCCCAGCATTTT
NA	NA	TRBV19	TRBJ1-1	CASSPGRVLGEAFF	TGTGCCAGTAGTCCCGGGAGGGTCTTGGGTGAAGCTTTCTTT
NA	NA	TRBV4-1	TRBJ2-3	CASSQESVSLDTQYF	TGCGCCAGCAGCCAAGAATCGGTTAGCTTGGATACGCAGTATTTT
NA	NA	TRBV5-4	TRBJ2-7	CASSLELGGEQYF	TGTGCCAGCAGCTTGGAGTTAGGGGGCGAGCAGTACTTC
TRBD1	NA	TRBV19	TRBJ2-5	CASSIRDRGPETQYF	TGTGCCAGTAGTATCCGGGACAGGGGGCCAGAGACCCAGTACTTC
NA	NA	TRBV30	TRBJ1-2	CGQSGGMHYGYTF	TGCGGCCAGTCGGGGGGCATGCACTATGGCTACACCTTC
NA	NA	TRBV19	TRBJ2-1	CASSWWGDYNEQFF	TGTGCCAGTTCCTGGTGGGGGGACTACAATGAGCAGTTCTTC
NA	NA	TRBV5-8	TRBJ2-2	CASRFTGGELFF	TGTGCCAGCAGATTTACGGGCGGGGAGCTGTTTTTT